This is a list of T cell receptor beta chains from one sample in a study of cytomegalovirus exposure and HLA in healthy donors. Sequencing used immunoSEQ multiplex PCR; TCRdb keeps in-frame clones, though not all of them. The table shows about 140,000 clones, with 75% to 80% occurring only once. Sample: PBMCs. All receptors derive from a man younger than 35 in good health and CMV-seronegative. The CDR3 runs from the conserved cysteine through the conserved F or W. A D gene is named only where the DNA matches it firmly. The listing skips clone size in some rows; elsewhere it reads once, few, many or a size class.

size	D	V	J	CDR3	DNA
NA	TRBD2	TRBV27	TRBJ2-7	CASSLSPGGSTYEQYF	TGTGCCAGCAGTTTATCCCCCGGCGGGAGCACCTACGAGCAGTACTTC
once	TRBD1	TRBV7-2	TRBJ2-5	CASSLGTGIRETQYF	TGTGCCAGCAGCTTAGGGACAGGGATTAGGGAGACCCAGTACTTC
once	TRBD1	TRBV27	TRBJ2-5	CASAPWTGGQETQYF	TGTGCCAGCGCACCATGGACAGGGGGGCAAGAGACCCAGTACTTC
NA	NA	TRBV28	TRBJ1-3	CASSPDSGISGNTIYF	TGTGCCAGCAGTCCCGATTCGGGAATCTCTGGAAACACCATATATTTT
NA	NA	TRBV15	TRBJ1-2	CATSPGQLYGYTF	TGTGCCACCAGCCCTGGACAGCTCTATGGCTACACCTTC
few	NA	TRBV10-1	TRBJ2-2	CASSEQNTGELFF	TGCGCCAGCAGTGAGCAGAACACCGGGGAGCTGTTTTTT
NA	TRBD2	TRBV19	TRBJ2-3	CASSIGRGGTDTQYF	TGTGCCAGTAGTATCGGCCGGGGGGGCACAGATACGCAGTATTTT
NA	TRBD2	TRBV19	TRBJ2-5	CASSMGASGGGETQYF	TGTGCCAGTAGTATGGGGGCTAGCGGGGGCGGAGAGACCCAGTACTTC
NA	NA	TRBV7-2	TRBJ1-1	CASSLDRGLNTEAFF	TGTGCCAGCAGCTTAGATAGGGGCCTGAACACTGAAGCTTTCTTT
NA	NA	TRBV7-3	TRBJ2-7	CASSLTFVSSYEQYF	TGTGCCAGCAGCTTAACGTTCGTCAGCTCCTACGAGCAGTACTTC
NA	TRBD1	TRBV19	TRBJ1-2	CASSGTGTGGYGYTF	TGTGCCAGTAGTGGCACCGGGACAGGGGGCTATGGCTACACCTTC
NA	NA	TRBV15	TRBJ2-7	CATSRAGGVYEQYF	TGTGCCACCAGCAGAGCCGGCGGAGTCTACGAGCAGTACTTC
few	NA	TRBV6-5	TRBJ1-2	CASSYSGQNYGYTF	TGTGCCAGCAGTTACTCCGGACAGAACTATGGCTACACCTTC
NA	TRBD1	TRBV2	TRBJ1-5	CASSTQGVSNQPQHF	TGTGCCAGCAGTACACAGGGGGTTAGCAATCAGCCCCAGCATTTT
NA	TRBD1	TRBV5-1	TRBJ2-1	CASSRDSYYNEQFF	TGCGCCAGCAGCCGGGACAGCTACTACAATGAGCAGTTCTTC
NA	NA	TRBV5-4	TRBJ2-1	CASSPRRGNSYNEQFF	TGTGCCAGCAGCCCCCGGCGGGGAAACTCCTACAATGAGCAGTTCTTC
NA	TRBD2	TRBV5-1	TRBJ2-1	CASSSAGTSGRSSSYNEQFF	TGCGCCAGCAGCTCAGCCGGGACTAGCGGGAGGTCCAGCTCCTACAATGAGCAGTTCTTC
NA	NA	TRBV2	TRBJ1-5	CASSEESRQPQHF	TGTGCCAGCAGTGAAGAGAGTCGTCAGCCCCAGCATTTT
NA	TRBD1	TRBV6-1	TRBJ1-2	CASRAGTGGIDGYTF	TGTGCCAGCAGGGCCGGGACAGGGGGGATCGATGGCTACACCTTC
NA	NA	TRBV20-1	TRBJ1-1	CSGIRGKGAFF	TGCAGCGGCATCAGGGGAAAGGGGGCTTTCTTT
NA	NA	TRBV19	TRBJ1-4	CASTARGREKLFF	TGTGCCAGTACCGCCCGGGGAAGGGAAAAACTGTTTTTT
NA	TRBD1	TRBV7-9	TRBJ1-5	CASSLWTGSNQPQHF	TGTGCCAGCAGCTTATGGACAGGGAGCAATCAGCCCCAGCATTTT
NA	NA	TRBV2	TRBJ2-1	CASSQTSALAYNEQFF	TGTGCCAGCAGTCAAACCTCTGCACTAGCCTACAATGAGCAGTTCTTC
few	TRBD1	TRBV6-5	TRBJ2-5	CASSYGTGSQETQYF	TGTGCCAGCAGTTACGGGACAGGGAGCCAAGAGACCCAGTACTTC
NA	TRBD1	TRBV28	TRBJ1-1	CASSLPSRTGRVNTEAFF	TGTGCCAGCAGTTTACCTTCTCGGACAGGGCGGGTGAACACTGAAGCTTTCTTT
NA	NA	TRBV4-2	TRBJ1-2	CASSQGREEAGYTF	TGTGCCAGCAGCCAAGGGCGGGAAGAGGCTGGCTACACCTTC
NA	TRBD1	TRBV7-9	TRBJ1-4	CASSPGQGIEKLFF	TGTGCCAGCAGCCCAGGACAGGGGATTGAAAAACTGTTTTTT
once	NA	TRBV19	TRBJ2-1	CASSSRVNSYNEQFF	TGTGCCAGTAGTAGCAGGGTGAACTCCTACAATGAGCAGTTCTTC
NA	TRBD1	TRBV28	TRBJ1-2	CASSLVNDRVSSGYTF	TGTGCCAGCAGTTTGGTCAACGACAGGGTAAGCAGCGGCTACACCTTC
NA	TRBD2	TRBV6-1	TRBJ2-7	CASSDPGGTSSYEQYF	TGTGCCAGCAGTGATCCGGGGGGGACCAGCTCCTACGAGCAGTACTTC
few	NA	TRBV30	TRBJ1-2	CAWSVNRDYGYTF	TGTGCCTGGAGTGTAAACAGAGACTATGGCTACACCTTC
NA	NA	TRBV27	TRBJ1-1	CASSLAGAEAFF	TGTGCCAGCAGTTTGGCAGGGGCTGAAGCTTTCTTT
NA	TRBD2	TRBV5-4	TRBJ2-7	CASSGLAGGTYEQYF	TGTGCCAGCAGCGGACTAGCGGGGGGCACCTACGAGCAGTACTTC
once	TRBD1	TRBV5-4	TRBJ2-1	CASSFDRATYNEQFF	TGTGCCAGCAGCTTCGACAGGGCGACCTACAATGAGCAGTTCTTC
NA	NA	TRBV27	TRBJ2-1	CASSSGQNNEQFF	TGTGCCAGCAGTTCAGGCCAAAACAATGAGCAGTTCTTC
few	NA	TRBV10-1	TRBJ2-3	CASSESTWGRDIADTQYF	TGCGCCAGCAGTGAGTCGACGTGGGGCAGGGACATCGCAGATACGCAGTATTTT
NA	TRBD1	TRBV5-1	TRBJ2-1	CASSFGGQGNNEQFF	TGCGCCAGCAGTTTCGGGGGACAGGGGAACAATGAGCAGTTCTTC
few	NA	TRBV11-3	TRBJ2-5	CASSLGPIGETQYF	TGTGCCAGCAGCTTAGGCCCGATCGGGGAGACCCAGTACTTC
NA	NA	TRBV5-6	TRBJ2-3	CASSFSSTDTQYF	TGTGCCAGCAGCTTTAGTAGCACAGATACGCAGTATTTT
NA	TRBD1	TRBV4-1	TRBJ2-7	CASSKGQGAVYEQYF	TGCGCCAGCAGTAAGGGACAGGGGGCTGTCTACGAGCAGTACTTC
NA	TRBD2	TRBV9	TRBJ2-1	CASSGRLAGYNEQFF	TGTGCCAGCAGCGGACGACTAGCGGGGTACAATGAGCAGTTCTTC
NA	TRBD2	TRBV28	TRBJ2-7	CASTPAGVPYEQYF	TGTGCCAGCACCCCAGCGGGAGTTCCTTACGAGCAGTACTTC
NA	NA	TRBV13	TRBJ1-1	CASSLPSRNTEAFF	TGTGCCAGCAGCTTACCCTCGAGGAACACTGAAGCTTTCTTT
NA	NA	TRBV30	TRBJ2-6	CAWNGFRSGANVLTF	TGTGCCTGGAACGGGTTTCGGTCTGGGGCCAACGTCCTGACTTTC
NA	TRBD2	TRBV27	TRBJ2-7	CASSSSGGPSYEQYF	TGTGCCAGCAGTAGTTCGGGGGGACCTTCCTACGAGCAGTACTTC
NA	TRBD1	TRBV27	TRBJ2-7	CASSLTGSYEQYF	TGTGCCAGCAGTTTGACAGGGTCCTACGAGCAGTACTTC
NA	TRBD1	TRBV30	TRBJ1-3	CAWSSWTGASGNTIYF	TGTGCCTGGAGTAGCTGGACAGGGGCTAGTGGAAACACCATATATTTT
NA	NA	TRBV5-1	TRBJ1-1	CASADGGNTEAFF	TGCGCCAGCGCTGACGGAGGAAACACTGAAGCTTTCTTT
once	TRBD1	TRBV6-5	TRBJ2-1	CASSYDRGANTEQFF	TGTGCCAGCAGTTACGACAGGGGGGCGAACACTGAGCAGTTCTTC
NA	NA	TRBV5-4	TRBJ1-2	CASSLGGANYGYTF	TGTGCCAGCAGCTTGGGTGGAGCTAACTATGGCTACACCTTC
few	NA	TRBV20-1	TRBJ2-5	CSAHPQETQYF	TGCAGTGCTCATCCCCAAGAGACCCAGTACTTC
NA	NA	TRBV29-1	TRBJ2-7	CSVGYSSYEQYF	TGCAGCGTTGGATATAGCTCCTACGAGCAGTACTTC
NA	NA	TRBV6-5	TRBJ1-2	CASRSRGGRVKGYTF	TGTGCCAGCAGATCCCGGGGGGGGCGCGTAAAGGGCTACACCTTC